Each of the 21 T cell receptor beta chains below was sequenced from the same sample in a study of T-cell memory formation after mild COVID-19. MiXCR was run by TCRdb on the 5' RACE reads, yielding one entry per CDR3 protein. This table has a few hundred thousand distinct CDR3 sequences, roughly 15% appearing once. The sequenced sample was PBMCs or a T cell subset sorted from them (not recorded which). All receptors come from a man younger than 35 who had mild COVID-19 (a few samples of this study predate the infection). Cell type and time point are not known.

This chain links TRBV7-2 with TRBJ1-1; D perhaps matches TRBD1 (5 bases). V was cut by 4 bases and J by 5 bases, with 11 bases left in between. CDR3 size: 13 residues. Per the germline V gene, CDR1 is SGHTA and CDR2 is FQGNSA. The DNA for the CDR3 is TGTGCCAGCAGCTCAGGGATGATAACTGAAGCTTTCTTT. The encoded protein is CASSSGMITEAFF.

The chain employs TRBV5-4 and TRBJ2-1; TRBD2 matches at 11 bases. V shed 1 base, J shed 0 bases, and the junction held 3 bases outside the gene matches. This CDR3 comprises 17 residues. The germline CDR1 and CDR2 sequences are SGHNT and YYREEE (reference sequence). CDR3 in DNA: TGTGCCAGCAGCTTGTTACTAGCGGGGGCCTCCTACAATGAGCAGTTCTTC. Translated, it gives CASSLLLAGASYNEQFF. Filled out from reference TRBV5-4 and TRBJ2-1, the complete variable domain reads ETGVTQSPTHLIKTRGQQVTLRCSSQSGHNTVSWYQQALGQGPQFIFQYYREEENGRGNFPPRFSGLQFPNYSSELNVNALELDDSALYLCASSLLLAGASYNEQFFGPGTRLTVL.

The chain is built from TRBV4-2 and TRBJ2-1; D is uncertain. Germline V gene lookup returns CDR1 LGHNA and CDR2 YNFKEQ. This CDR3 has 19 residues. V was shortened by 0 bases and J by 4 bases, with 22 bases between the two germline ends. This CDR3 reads CASSQDSRTKGRFYNEQFF. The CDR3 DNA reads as TGTGCCAGCAGCCAAGATAGCAGGACCAAGGGAAGGTTTTACAATGAGCAGTTCTTC.

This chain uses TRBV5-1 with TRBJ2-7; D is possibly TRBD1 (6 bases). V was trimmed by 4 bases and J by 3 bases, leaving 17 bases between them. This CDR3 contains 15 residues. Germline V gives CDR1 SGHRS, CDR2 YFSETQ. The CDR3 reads CASSLSLGHLYEQYF. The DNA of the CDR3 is TGCGCCAGCAGCCTATCACTGGGACATCTCTACGAGCAGTACTTC. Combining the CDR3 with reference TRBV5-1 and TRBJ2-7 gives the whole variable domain KAGVTQTPRYLIKTRGQQVTLSCSPISGHRSVSWYQQTPGQGLQFLFEYFSETQRNKGNFPGRFSGRQFSNSRSEMNVSTLELGDSALYLCASSLSLGHLYEQYFGPGTRLTVT.

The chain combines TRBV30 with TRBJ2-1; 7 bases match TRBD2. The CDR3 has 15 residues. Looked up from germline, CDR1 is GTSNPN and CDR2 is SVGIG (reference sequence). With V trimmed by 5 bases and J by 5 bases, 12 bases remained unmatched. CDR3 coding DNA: TGTGCCTGGGTGCCCCCCAACCGGGGGGACAATGAGCAGTTCTTC. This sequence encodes CAWVPPNRGDNEQFF. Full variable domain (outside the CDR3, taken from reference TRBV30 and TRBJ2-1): SQTIHQWPATLVQPVGSPLSLECTVEGTSNPNLYWYRQAAGRGLQLLFYSVGIGQISSEVPQNLSASRPQDRQFILSSKKLLLSDSGFYLCAWVPPNRGDNEQFFGPGTRLTVL.

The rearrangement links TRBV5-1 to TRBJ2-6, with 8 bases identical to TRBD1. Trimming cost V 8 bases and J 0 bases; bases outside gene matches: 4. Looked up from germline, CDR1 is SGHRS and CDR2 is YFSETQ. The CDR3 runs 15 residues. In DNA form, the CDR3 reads TGCGCCAGTCTGGGACAGGACTCTGGGGCCAACGTCCTGACTTTC. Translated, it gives CASLGQDSGANVLTF.

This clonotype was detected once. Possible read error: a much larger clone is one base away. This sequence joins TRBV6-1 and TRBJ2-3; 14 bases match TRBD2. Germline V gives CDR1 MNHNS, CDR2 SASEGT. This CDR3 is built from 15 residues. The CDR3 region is CASSEEGLAGDTKYF. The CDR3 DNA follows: TGTGCCAGCAGTGAAGAGGGACTAGCGGGAGATACGAAGTATTTT.

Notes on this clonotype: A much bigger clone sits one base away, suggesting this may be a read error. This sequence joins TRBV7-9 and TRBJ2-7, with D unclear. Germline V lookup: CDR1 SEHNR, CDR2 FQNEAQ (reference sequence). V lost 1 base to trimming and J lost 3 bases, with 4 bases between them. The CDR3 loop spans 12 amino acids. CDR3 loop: CASSLVGYEQYV. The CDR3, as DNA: TGTGCCAGCAGCTTAGTGGGCTACGAGCAGTACGTC.

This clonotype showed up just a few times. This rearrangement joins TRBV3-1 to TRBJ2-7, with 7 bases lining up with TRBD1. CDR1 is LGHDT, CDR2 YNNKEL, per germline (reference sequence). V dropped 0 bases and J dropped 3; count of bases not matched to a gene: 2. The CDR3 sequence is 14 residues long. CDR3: CASSQDYRGYEQYF. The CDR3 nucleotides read TGTGCCAGCAGCCAAGATTACAGGGGCTACGAGCAGTACTTC.

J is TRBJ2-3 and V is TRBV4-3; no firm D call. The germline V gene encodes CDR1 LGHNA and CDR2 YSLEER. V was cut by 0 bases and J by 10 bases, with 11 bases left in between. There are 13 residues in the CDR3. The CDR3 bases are TGCGCCAGCAGCCAAGATAGAGGAGAGCCGCAGTATTTT. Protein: CASSQDRGEPQYF.

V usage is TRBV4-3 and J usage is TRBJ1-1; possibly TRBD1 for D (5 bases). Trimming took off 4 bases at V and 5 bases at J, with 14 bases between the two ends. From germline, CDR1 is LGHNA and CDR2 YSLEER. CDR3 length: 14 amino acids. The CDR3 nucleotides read TGCGCCAGCAGCCCCCTTGGGGCGGGGACTGAAGCTTTCTTT. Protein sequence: CASSPLGAGTEAFF.

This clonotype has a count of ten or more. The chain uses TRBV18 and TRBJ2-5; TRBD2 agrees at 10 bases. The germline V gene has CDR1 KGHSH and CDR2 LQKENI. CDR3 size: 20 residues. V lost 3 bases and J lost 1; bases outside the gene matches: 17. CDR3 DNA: TGTGCCAGCTCACCCCTCTATCGGAGACGTAGCGGGGGGTCCCAAGAGACCCAGTACTTC. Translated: CASSPLYRRRSGGSQETQYF.

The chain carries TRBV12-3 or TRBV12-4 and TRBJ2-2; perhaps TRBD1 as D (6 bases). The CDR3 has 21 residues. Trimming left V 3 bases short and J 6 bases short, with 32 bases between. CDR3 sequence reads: CASSFPGRRTALRSPPGELFF. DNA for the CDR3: TGTGCCAGCAGTTTTCCGGGTCGCCGGACAGCCCTACGTTCTCCACCCGGGGAGCTGTTTTTT.

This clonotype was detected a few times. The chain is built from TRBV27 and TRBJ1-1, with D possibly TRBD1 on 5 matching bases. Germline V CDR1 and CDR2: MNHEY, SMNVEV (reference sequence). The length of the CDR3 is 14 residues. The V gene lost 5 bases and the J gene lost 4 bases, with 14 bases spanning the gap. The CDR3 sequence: CASSPWTGGTEAFF. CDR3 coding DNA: TGTGCCAGCAGTCCCTGGACTGGGGGCACTGAAGCTTTCTTT.

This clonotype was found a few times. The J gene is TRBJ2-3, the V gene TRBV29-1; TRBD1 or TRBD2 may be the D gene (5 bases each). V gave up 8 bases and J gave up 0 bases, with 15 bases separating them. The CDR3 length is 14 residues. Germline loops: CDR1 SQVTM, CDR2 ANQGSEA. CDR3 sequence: CSIGESGSTDTQYF. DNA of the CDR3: TGCAGCATAGGGGAGAGTGGTAGCACAGATACGCAGTATTTT.

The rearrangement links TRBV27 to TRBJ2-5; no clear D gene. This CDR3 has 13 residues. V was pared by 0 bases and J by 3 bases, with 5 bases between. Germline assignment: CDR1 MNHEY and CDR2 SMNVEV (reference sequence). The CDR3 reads CASSLSNEETQYF. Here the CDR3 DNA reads TGTGCCAGCAGTTTATCCAATGAAGAGACCCAGTACTTC.

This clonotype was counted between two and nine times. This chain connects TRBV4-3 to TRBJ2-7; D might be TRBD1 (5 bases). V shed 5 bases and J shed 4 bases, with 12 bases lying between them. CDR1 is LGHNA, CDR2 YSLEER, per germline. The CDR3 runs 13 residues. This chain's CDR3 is CASSATQAYEQYF. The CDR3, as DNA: TGCGCCAGCAGCGCCACACAGGCGTACGAGCAGTACTTC.

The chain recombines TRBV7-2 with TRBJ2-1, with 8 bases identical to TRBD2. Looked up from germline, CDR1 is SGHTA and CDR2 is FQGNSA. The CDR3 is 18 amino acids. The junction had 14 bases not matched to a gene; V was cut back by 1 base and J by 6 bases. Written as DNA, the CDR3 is TGTGCCAGCAGCTTAGATCGGATAGGACGAGCGGGGGCCAATGAGCAGTTCTTC. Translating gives CASSLDRIGRAGANEQFF.

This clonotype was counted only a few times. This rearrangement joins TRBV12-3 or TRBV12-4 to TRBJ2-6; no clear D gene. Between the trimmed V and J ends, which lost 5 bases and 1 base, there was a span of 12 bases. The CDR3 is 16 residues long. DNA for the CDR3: TGTGCCAGCAGTGGCATAAGGGCTTCTGGGGCCAACGTCCTGACTTTC. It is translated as CASSGIRASGANVLTF.

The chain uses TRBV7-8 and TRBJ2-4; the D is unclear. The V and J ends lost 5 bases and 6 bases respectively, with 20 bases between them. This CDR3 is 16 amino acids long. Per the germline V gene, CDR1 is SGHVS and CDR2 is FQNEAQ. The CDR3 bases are TGTGCCAGCAGCCTAGGGCCCCACCCGTCGGGAAACATTCAGTACTTC. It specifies CASSLGPHPSGNIQYF.

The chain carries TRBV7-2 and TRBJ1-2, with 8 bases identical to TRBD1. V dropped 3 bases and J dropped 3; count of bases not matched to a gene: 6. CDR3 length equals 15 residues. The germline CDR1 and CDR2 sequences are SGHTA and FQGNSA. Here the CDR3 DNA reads TGTGCCAGCAGCTTGTACAGGGGGGGATACTATGGCTACACCTTC. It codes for CASSLYRGGYYGYTF.